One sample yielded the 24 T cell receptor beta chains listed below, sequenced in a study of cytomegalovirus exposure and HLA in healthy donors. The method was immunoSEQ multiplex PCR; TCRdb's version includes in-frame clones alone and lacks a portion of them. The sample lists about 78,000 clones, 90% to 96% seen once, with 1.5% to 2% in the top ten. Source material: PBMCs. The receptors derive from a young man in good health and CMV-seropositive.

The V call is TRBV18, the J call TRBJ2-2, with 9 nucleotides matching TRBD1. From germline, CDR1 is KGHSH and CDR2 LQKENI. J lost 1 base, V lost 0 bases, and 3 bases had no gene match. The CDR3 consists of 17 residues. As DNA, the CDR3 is TGTGCCAGCTCACCACCGTGGGGACAGGGGAACACCGGGGAGCTGTTTTTT. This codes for CASSPPWGQGNTGELFF.

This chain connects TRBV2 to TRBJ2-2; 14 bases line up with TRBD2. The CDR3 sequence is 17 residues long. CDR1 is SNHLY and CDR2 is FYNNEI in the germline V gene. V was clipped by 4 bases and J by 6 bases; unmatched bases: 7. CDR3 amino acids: CASSVERLAGGPGELFF. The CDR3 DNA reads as TGTGCCAGCAGTGTAGAACGACTAGCGGGAGGGCCCGGGGAGCTGTTTTTT.

CDR3 loop: CASNLGVGSEAFF. The CDR3 DNA reads TGTGCCAGCAACCTAGGGGTGGGCTCTGAAGCTTTCTTT. V is TRBV27 and J is TRBJ1-1, with D possibly matching TRBD1 (5 bases). Per the germline V gene, CDR1 is MNHEY and CDR2 is SMNVEV (reference sequence). CDR3 length equals 13 residues. V lost 7 bases and J lost 6, with 15 bases in between.

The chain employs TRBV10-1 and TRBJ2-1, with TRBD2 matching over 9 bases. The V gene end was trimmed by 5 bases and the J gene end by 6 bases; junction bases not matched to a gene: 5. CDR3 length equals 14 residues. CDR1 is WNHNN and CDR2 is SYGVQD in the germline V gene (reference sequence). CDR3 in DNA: TGCGCCAGCAGTCACGAGCGGGAGGTCAATGAGCAGTTCTTC. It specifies CASSHEREVNEQFF.

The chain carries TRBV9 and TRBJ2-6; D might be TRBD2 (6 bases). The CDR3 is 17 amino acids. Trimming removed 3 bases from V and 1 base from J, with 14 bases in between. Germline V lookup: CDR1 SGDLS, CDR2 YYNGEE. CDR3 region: CASSGLGGSSGANVLTF. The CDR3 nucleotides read TGTGCCAGCAGCGGCTTGGGGGGTTCGTCTGGGGCCAACGTCCTGACTTTC. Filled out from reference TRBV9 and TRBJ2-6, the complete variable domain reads DSGVTQTPKHLITATGQRVTLRCSPRSGDLSVYWYQQSLDQGLQFLIQYYNGEERAKGNILERFSAQQFPDLHSELNLSSLELGDSALYFCASSGLGGSSGANVLTFGAGSRLTVL.

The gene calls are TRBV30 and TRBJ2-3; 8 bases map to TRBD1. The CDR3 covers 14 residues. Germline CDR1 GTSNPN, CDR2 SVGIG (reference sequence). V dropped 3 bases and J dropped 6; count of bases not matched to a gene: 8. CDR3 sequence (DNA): TGTGCCTGGAGGTTTGGCCAGGGGGCTGATACGCAGTATTTT. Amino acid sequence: CAWRFGQGADTQYF.

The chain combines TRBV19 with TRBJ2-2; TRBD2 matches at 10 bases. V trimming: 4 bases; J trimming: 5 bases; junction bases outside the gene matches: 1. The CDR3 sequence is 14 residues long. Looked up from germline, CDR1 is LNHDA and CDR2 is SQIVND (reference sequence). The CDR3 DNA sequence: TGTGCCAGTAGTACTAGCGGGAGTACCGGGGAGCTGTTTTTT. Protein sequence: CASSTSGSTGELFF.

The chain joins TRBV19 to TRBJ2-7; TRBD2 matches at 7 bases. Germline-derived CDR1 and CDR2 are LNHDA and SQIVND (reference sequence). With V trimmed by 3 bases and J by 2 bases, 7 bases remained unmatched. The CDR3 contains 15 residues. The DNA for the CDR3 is TGTGCCAGTAGTATCAGGGCGGGAGTGACCTACGAGCAGTACTTC. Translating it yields CASSIRAGVTYEQYF.

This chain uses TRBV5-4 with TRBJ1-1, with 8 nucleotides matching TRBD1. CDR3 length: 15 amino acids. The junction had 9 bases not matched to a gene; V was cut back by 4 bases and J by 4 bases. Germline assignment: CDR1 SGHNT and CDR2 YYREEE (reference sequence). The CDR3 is CASSPGGAWGTEAFF. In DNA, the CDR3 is TGTGCCAGCAGCCCAGGGGGCGCTTGGGGCACTGAAGCTTTCTTT.

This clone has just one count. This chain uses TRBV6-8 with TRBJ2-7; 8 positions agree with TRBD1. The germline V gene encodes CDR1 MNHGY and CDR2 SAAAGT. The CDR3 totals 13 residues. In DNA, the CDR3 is TGTGCCAGCAGTTACCGGGTCAGGGGGCGCGGCGTGGTC. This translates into CASSYRVRGRGVV.

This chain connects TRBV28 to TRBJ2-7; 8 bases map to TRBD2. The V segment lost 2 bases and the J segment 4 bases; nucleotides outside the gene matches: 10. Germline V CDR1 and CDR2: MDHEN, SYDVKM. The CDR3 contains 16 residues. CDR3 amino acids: CASSLNGRAFGYEQYF. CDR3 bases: TGTGCCAGCAGTTTAAACGGGAGGGCGTTTGGGTACGAGCAGTACTTC.

CDR3: CASSDRGLNTEAFF. The DNA for the CDR3 is TGTGCCAGCAGCGATCGGGGATTGAACACTGAAGCTTTCTTT. The V call is TRBV5-5, the J call TRBJ1-1; D is uncertain. This CDR3 region has 14 residues. Germline CDR1 SGHKS, CDR2 YYEKEE (reference sequence). The ends were cut back, 4 bases at V and 0 bases at J, with 10 bases in the middle.

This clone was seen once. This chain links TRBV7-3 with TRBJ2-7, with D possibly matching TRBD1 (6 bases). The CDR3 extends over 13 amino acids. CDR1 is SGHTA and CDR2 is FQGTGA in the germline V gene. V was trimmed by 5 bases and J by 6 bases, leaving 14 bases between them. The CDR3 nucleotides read TGTGCCAGCAGCCAACAGGGTGGGGGCGAGCAGTACTTC. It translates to CASSQQGGGEQYF.

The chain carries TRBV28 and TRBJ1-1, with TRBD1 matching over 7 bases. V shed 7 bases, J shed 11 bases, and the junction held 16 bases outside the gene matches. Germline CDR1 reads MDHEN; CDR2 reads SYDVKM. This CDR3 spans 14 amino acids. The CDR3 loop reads CASTTTGPNVRAFF. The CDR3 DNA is TGTGCCAGCACCACGACAGGGCCGAACGTCAGGGCTTTCTTT. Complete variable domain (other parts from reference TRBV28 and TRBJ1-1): DVKVTQSSRYLVKRTGEKVFLECVQDMDHENMFWYRQDPGLGLRLIYFSYDVKMKEKGDIPEGYSVSREKKERFSLILESASTNQTSMYLCASTTTGPNVRAFFGQGTRLTVV.

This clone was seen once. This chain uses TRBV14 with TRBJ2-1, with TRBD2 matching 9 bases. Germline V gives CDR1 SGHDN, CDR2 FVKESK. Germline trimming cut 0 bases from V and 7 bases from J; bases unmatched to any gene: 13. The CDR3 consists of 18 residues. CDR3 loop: CASSQDAHVAGVSNEQFF. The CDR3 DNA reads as TGTGCCAGCAGCCAAGATGCCCACGTAGCGGGAGTCTCTAATGAGCAGTTCTTC.

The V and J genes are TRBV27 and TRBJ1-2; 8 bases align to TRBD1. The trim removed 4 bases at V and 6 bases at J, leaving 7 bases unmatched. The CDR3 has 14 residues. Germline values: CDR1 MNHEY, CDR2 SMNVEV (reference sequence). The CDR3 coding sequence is TGTGCCAGCAGTTCTAGGGACAGGACACATGGCTACACCTTC. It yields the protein CASSSRDRTHGYTF.

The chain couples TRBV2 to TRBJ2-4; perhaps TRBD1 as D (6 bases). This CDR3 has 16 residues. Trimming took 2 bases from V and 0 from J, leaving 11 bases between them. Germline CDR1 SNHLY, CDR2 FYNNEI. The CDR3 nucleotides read TGTGCCAGCAGTGAATACAGGGTAGAAGCCAAAAACATTCAGTACTTC. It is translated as CASSEYRVEAKNIQYF.

CDR3 sequence (DNA): TGTGCCAGCAGCCATTACAGGGGCACGAACTATGGCTACACCTTC. As protein: CASSHYRGTNYGYTF. This chain uses TRBV14 with TRBJ1-2, with 7 nucleotides matching TRBD1. The CDR3 is 15 residues long. V shed 3 bases and J 2 bases; nucleotides not matched to a gene: 6. Germline loops: CDR1 SGHDN, CDR2 FVKESK.

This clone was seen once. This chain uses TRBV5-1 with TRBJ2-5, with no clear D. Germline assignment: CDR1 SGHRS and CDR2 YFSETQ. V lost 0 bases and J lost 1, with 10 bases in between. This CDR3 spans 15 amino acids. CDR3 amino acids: CASSLGASTQETQYF. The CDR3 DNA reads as TGCGCCAGCAGCTTGGGAGCGAGTACCCAAGAGACCCAGTACTTC. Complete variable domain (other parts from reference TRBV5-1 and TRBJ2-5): KAGVTQTPRYLIKTRGQQVTLSCSPISGHRSVSWYQQTPGQGLQFLFEYFSETQRNKGNFPGRFSGRQFSNSRSEMNVSTLELGDSALYLCASSLGASTQETQYFGPGTRLLVL.

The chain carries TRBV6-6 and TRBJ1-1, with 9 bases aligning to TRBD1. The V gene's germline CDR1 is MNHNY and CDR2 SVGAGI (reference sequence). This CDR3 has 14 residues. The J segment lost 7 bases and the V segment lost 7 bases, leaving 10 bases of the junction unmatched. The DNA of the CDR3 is TGTGCCAGCAAGCCACAGGGGGCGCGGGGTGAAGCTTTCTTT. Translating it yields CASKPQGARGEAFF.

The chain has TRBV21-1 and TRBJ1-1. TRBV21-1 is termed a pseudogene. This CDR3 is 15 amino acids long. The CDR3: CAIVVPEGQDTEAFF. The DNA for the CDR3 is TGTGCCATCGTCGTACCCGAGGGTCAGGACACTGAAGCTTTCTTT.

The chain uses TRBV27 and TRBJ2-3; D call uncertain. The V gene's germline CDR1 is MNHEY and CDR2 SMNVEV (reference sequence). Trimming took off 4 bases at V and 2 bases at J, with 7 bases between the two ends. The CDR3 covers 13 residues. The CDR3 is CASSSLPTDTQYF. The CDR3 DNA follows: TGTGCCAGCAGTTCCCTCCCCACAGATACGCAGTATTTT.

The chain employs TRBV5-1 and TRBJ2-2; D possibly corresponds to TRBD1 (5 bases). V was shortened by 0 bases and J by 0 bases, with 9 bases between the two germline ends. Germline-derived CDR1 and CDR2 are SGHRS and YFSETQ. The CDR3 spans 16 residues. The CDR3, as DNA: TGCGCCAGCAGCTTGGGACAGCTAGCGAACACCGGGGAGCTGTTTTTT. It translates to CASSLGQLANTGELFF.

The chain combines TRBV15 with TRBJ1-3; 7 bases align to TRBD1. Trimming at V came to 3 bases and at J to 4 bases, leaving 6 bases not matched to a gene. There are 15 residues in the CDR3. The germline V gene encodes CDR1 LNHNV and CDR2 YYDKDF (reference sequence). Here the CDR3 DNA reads TGTGCCACCAGCAGGCCCAGGGGGTCAGGAAACACCATATATTTT. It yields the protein CATSRPRGSGNTIYF.